This T cell receptor (beta chain) was captured in a study of blood T cells in healthy people across ages. The study drew donors from healthy Caucasian individuals in Russia aged about 6 to 90. This clonotype was counted at least ten times. With a J-beta primer mix and a sample-barcoded 5' primer, a second PCR ran 7 to 11 cycles. Every cDNA molecule bore a tag from a template-switch adaptor containing 12 random nucleotides. Using its own MiXCR run on the 5' RACE reads, TCRdb lists one record per CDR3 protein. This table holds hundreds of thousands of distinct CDR3 sequences, around 28% found once. V shed 3 bases and J 6 bases; nucleotides not matched to a gene: 11. This CDR3 has 15 residues. The germline CDR1 and CDR2 sequences are DFQATT and SNEGSKA (reference sequence).

What was sequenced was blood. The chain employs TRBV20-1 and TRBJ2-3; TRBD2 matches at 8 bases. The sequence derives from a woman at least 80 years old in good health. For the CDR3, the DNA is TGCAGTGCTAGTACCCCGACTAGCGTTTGGGATACGCAGTATTTT. This translates into CSASTPTSVWDTQYF.